These 19 T cell receptor beta chains came from one sample sequenced in a study of T cells expressing NK-cell markers. Each CDR3 protein gets one entry in TCRdb, which reprocessed the 5' RACE reads and gives no DNA. The specimen's table records roughly 450,000 distinct CDR3 sequences. The source material was blood T cells: a sorted CD56 or NKG2C T cell subset, CD4+ or CD8+ T cells, or bulk PBMC T cells (not recorded which). The receptors stem from a woman in her forties or fifties in good health.

The CDR3 reads CATSDLFGQGIETQYF. This chain uses TRBV24-1 with TRBJ2-5; TCRdb names TRBD1, which stays unverified in the absence of DNA. The CDR3 has 16 amino acids. The germline gives CDR1 KGHDR, CDR2 SFDVKD.

This chain joins TRBV18 and TRBJ2-1; TCRdb designates TRBD1, a call that cannot be tested without DNA. The germline CDR1 and CDR2 sequences are KGHSH and LQKENI. This CDR3 contains 16 residues. The CDR3 protein is CASSPPNRGPYNEQFF.

The chain is built from TRBV4-1 and TRBJ2-1. The CDR3 is 17 residues long. CDR1 MGHRA and CDR2 YSYEKL come from the germline V gene. CDR3 in amino acids: CASSQDLGQDFIHEQFF.

The V gene is TRBV6-1, the J gene TRBJ2-2; TCRdb indicates TRBD1, and absent DNA this call remains unverified. The CDR3 spans 16 residues. Germline CDR1 MNHNS, CDR2 SASEGT. CDR3 sequence reads: CASSALTGLNTGELFF.

The genes are TRBV29-1 and TRBJ1-1; TCRdb picks TRBD1, but there is no DNA to check that call. The germline V gene has CDR1 SQVTM and CDR2 ANQGSEA. The length of the CDR3 is 16 residues. This chain's CDR3 is CSVVFGAQGGNTEAFF.

V and J are TRBV24-1 and TRBJ1-2; no DNA is available, so the TRBD1 call from TCRdb remains unchecked. CDR1 KGHDR and CDR2 SFDVKD come from the germline V gene. This CDR3 has 13 amino acids. CDR3 residues: CATSDDRIYGYTF.

The chain is built from TRBV13 and TRBJ1-2; TCRdb gives TRBD1 as the D gene, but with no DNA this cannot be confirmed. This CDR3 spans 15 amino acids. Germline V CDR1 and CDR2: PRHDT, FYEKMQ (reference sequence). CDR3 sequence reads: CASSSGRDPNYGYTF.

The chain employs TRBV27 and TRBJ2-4; TCRdb gives TRBD1 as the D gene, but with no DNA this cannot be confirmed. This CDR3 has 13 residues. Germline CDR1 reads MNHEY; CDR2 reads SMNVEV (reference sequence). CDR3 amino acids: CASSLSQGDIQYF.

The gene calls are TRBV11-2 and TRBJ2-5; TCRdb returns TRBD1, unconfirmable since there is no DNA. CDR3 length: 16 residues. Germline CDR1 SGHAT, CDR2 FQNNGV. CDR3 sequence reads: CASSLASPTGRVTQYF.

The CDR3 region is CASSPSTAGNTIYF. The chain joins TRBV3-1 to TRBJ1-3. This CDR3 comprises 14 residues. Per germline, CDR1 LGHDT and CDR2 YNNKEL (reference sequence).

Here the CDR3 reads CASSTGTGPHNEQFF. The chain joins TRBV27 to TRBJ2-1; the TCRdb D gene call, TRBD1, has no DNA to confirm it. Germline V CDR1 and CDR2: MNHEY, SMNVEV (reference sequence). The CDR3 consists of 15 residues.

V and J are TRBV5-5 and TRBJ2-1. The CDR3 contains 14 residues. Germline V gene data show CDR1 as SGHKS and CDR2 as YYEKEE (reference sequence). CDR3 amino acids: CASSVESVRNEQFF.

The CDR3 sequence is CASSPGGNIQYF. V usage is TRBV3-1 and J usage is TRBJ2-4. In germline, CDR1 is LGHDT, CDR2 YNNKEL (reference sequence). This CDR3 contains 12 residues.

V usage is TRBV6-6 and J usage is TRBJ2-3; TCRdb gives TRBD1 as the D gene, but with no DNA this cannot be confirmed. In germline, CDR1 is MNHNY, CDR2 SVGAGI (reference sequence). This CDR3 comprises 16 residues. The CDR3 sequence: CASSYSVPGRTDTQYF.

The chain's CDR3 is CASSFTGTAQETQYF. The chain employs TRBV11-2 and TRBJ2-5; TCRdb names TRBD1, which stays unverified in the absence of DNA. The CDR3 totals 15 residues. Germline V gene sequence: CDR1 SGHAT, CDR2 FQNNGV.

The chain recombines TRBV10-3 with TRBJ1-2; TCRdb reports TRBD1, a call that lacks DNA to check it against. Germline V gene lookup returns CDR1 ENHRY and CDR2 SYGVKD. The CDR3 has 19 amino acids. The CDR3 loop is CAISESSSGTGHGNYGYTF.

This rearrangement joins TRBV30 to TRBJ2-7. CDR3 length: 11 residues. Germline assignment: CDR1 GTSNPN and CDR2 SVGIG (reference sequence). Here the CDR3 reads CAWSVRYEQYF. Drawing the rest from reference TRBV30 and TRBJ2-7, the complete variable domain is SQTIHQWPATLVQPVGSPLSLECTVEGTSNPNLYWYRQAAGRGLQLLFYSVGIGQISSEVPQNLSASRPQDRQFILSSKKLLLSDSGFYLCAWSVRYEQYFGPGTRLTVT.

J is TRBJ2-7 and V is TRBV7-2; with no DNA, the TCRdb D assignment of TRBD2 cannot be verified. Germline V gives CDR1 SGHTA, CDR2 FQGNSA. The CDR3 is made up of 17 amino acids. CDR3 protein: CASSLVVSGSLSYEQYF.

V and J are TRBV12-3 or TRBV12-4 and TRBJ1-4; TCRdb calls TRBD1, which cannot be checked without DNA. CDR3 length: 16 amino acids. This CDR3 is CASSARQGGGNEKLFF.